This is a list of T cell receptor beta chains from one sample in a study of shared clonotypes between healthy human individuals. The repertoire was sequenced with immunoSEQ multiplex PCR; TCRdb's copy has only in-frame clones and lacks some. The top ten hold approximately 1.1% of the sample, which has over 1.4 million clones, around 97% seen once. The sequencing sample was made of naive CD4+ T cells sorted from blood. Receptor source: a man under 40 in good health. Both conserved end residues are part of each CDR3. The D gene is left open where the match is weak. Only some rows state a clone size, as once, few, many or a class for expanded clones.

CDR3 length: 14; D gene: .; clone size: .; V gene: TRBV19; J gene: TRBJ1-5; CDR3 protein: CASSIVGGNQPQHF; CDR3 DNA: TGTGCCAGTAGTATAGTTGGGGGAAACCAGCCCCAGCATTTT
CDR3 length: 18; D gene: TRBD1; clone size: .; V gene: TRBV19; J gene: TRBJ2-1; CDR3 protein: CASSTSPRGTGGYNEQFF; CDR3 DNA: TGTGCCAGTAGTACCTCCCCCAGGGGGACAGGGGGGTACAATGAGCAGTTCTTC
CDR3 length: 15; D gene: TRBD2; clone size: .; V gene: TRBV19; J gene: TRBJ2-2; CDR3 protein: CASSPLAGGAGELFF; CDR3 DNA: TGTGCCAGTAGCCCACTAGCGGGAGGGGCCGGGGAGCTGTTTTTT
CDR3 length: 15; D gene: .; clone size: .; V gene: TRBV7-9; J gene: TRBJ2-3; CDR3 protein: CASSFLPGRTDTQYF; CDR3 DNA: TGTGCCAGCAGCTTCCTCCCGGGCCGCACAGATACGCAGTATTTT
CDR3 length: 15; D gene: TRBD2; clone size: .; V gene: TRBV11-2; J gene: TRBJ2-7; CDR3 protein: CASSRIAGGSYEQYF; CDR3 DNA: TGTGCCAGCAGCAGAATAGCGGGAGGGAGCTACGAGCAGTACTTC
CDR3 length: 14; D gene: .; clone size: .; V gene: TRBV28; J gene: TRBJ2-7; CDR3 protein: CASSQRPPAYEQYF; CDR3 DNA: TGTGCCAGCAGTCAGAGGCCCCCCGCCTACGAGCAGTACTTC
CDR3 length: 13; D gene: .; clone size: .; V gene: TRBV7-2; J gene: TRBJ2-5; CDR3 protein: CASSLGTLETQYF; CDR3 DNA: TGTGCCAGCAGCTTAGGGACCCTTGAGACCCAGTACTTC
CDR3 length: 18; D gene: .; clone size: .; V gene: TRBV2; J gene: TRBJ2-1; CDR3 protein: CASSEALLNRGLYNEQFF; CDR3 DNA: TGTGCCAGCAGTGAAGCGCTTCTTAACCGGGGCCTCTACAATGAGCAGTTCTTC
CDR3 length: 15; D gene: .; clone size: once; V gene: TRBV7-2; J gene: TRBJ2-1; CDR3 protein: CASSLGGIAYNEQFF; CDR3 DNA: TGTGCCAGCAGCTTGGGCGGGATCGCCTACAATGAGCAGTTCTTC
CDR3 length: 16; D gene: TRBD2; clone size: .; V gene: TRBV7-2; J gene: TRBJ2-1; CDR3 protein: CASSLGRGRTYNEQFF; CDR3 DNA: TGTGCCAGCAGCTTGGGGAGGGGTCGGACCTACAATGAGCAGTTCTTC
CDR3 length: 16; D gene: TRBD2; clone size: .; V gene: TRBV9; J gene: TRBJ2-6; CDR3 protein: CASNLGGSSGANVLTF; CDR3 DNA: TGTGCCAGCAATCTGGGCGGGAGCTCTGGGGCCAACGTCCTGACTTTC
CDR3 length: 14; D gene: .; clone size: .; V gene: TRBV6-4; J gene: TRBJ2-1; CDR3 protein: CASSENSGTPQQFF; CDR3 DNA: TGTGCCAGCAGTGAAAACTCCGGGACTCCACAGCAGTTCTTC